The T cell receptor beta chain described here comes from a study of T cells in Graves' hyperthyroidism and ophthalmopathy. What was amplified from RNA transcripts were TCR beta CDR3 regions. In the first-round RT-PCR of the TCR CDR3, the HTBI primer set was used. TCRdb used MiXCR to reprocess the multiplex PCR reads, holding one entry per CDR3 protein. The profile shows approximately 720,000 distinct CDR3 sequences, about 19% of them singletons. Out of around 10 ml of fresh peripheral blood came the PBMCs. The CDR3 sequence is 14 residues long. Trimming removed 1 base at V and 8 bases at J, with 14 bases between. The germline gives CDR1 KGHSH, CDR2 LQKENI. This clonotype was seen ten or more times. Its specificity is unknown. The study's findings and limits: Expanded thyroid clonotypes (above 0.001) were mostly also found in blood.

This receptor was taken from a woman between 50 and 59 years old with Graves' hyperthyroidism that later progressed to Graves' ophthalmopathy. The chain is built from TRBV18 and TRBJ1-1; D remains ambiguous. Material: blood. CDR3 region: CASSPLSGELEAFF. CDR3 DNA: TGTGCCAGCTCACCACTTTCAGGCGAACTCGAAGCTTTCTTT. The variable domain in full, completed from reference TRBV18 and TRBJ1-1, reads NAGVMQNPRHLVRRRGQEARLRCSPMKGHSHVYWYRQLPEEGLKFMVYLQKENIIDESGMPKERFSAEFPKEGPSILRIQQVVRGDSAAYFCASSPLSGELEAFFGQGTRLTVV.